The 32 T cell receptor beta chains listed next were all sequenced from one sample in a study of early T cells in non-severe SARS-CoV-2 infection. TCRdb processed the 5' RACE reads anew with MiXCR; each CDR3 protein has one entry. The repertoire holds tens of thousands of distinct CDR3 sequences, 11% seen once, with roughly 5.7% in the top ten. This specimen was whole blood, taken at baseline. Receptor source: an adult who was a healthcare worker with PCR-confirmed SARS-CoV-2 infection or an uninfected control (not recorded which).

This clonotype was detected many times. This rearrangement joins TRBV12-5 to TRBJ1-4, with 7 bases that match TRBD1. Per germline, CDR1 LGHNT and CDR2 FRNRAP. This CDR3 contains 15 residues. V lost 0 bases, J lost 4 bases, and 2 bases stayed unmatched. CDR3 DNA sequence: TGTGCTAGTGGTTTGGTGGGACAGTTTAATGAAAAACTGTTTTTT. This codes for CASGLVGQFNEKLFF.

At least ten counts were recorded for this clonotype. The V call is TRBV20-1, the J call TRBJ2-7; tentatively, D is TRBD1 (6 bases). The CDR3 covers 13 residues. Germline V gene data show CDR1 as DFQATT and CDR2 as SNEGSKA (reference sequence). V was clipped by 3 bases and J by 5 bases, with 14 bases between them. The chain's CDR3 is CSARPQGFHEQYF. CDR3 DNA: TGCAGTGCTAGGCCTCAGGGGTTCCACGAGCAGTACTTC.

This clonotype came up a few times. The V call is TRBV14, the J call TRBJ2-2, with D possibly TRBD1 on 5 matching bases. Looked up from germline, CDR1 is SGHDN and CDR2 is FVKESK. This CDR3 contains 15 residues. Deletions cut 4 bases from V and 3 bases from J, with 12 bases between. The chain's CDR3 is CASSPNDRYTGELFF. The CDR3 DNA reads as TGTGCCAGCAGCCCGAACGACAGATACACCGGGGAGCTGTTTTTT.

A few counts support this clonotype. CDR3 loop: CASSAGNEAFF. The CDR3 region has the DNA TGTGCCAGCAGTGCCGGGAACGAAGCTTTCTTT. J is TRBJ1-1 and V is TRBV12-3 or TRBV12-4; D unresolved. V dropped 5 bases and J dropped 8 bases, with 9 bases sitting between them. The CDR3 has 11 amino acids.

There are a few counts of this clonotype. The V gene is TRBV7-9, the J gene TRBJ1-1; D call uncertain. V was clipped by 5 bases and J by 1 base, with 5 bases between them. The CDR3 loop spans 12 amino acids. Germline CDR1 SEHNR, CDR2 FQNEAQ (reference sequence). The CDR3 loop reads CASSRRNTEAFF. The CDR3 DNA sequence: TGTGCCAGCAGCCGTAGGAACACTGAAGCTTTCTTT.

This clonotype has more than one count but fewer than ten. CDR3 DNA: TGTGCCAGCAGCGAAACTAGCGGACCCTTCAATGAGCAGTTCTTC. This translates into CASSETSGPFNEQFF. J is TRBJ2-1 and V is TRBV7-2; TRBD2 agrees at 8 bases. Germline V gene data show CDR1 as SGHTA and CDR2 as FQGNSA. The V gene end was trimmed by 5 bases and the J gene end by 6 bases; junction bases not matched to a gene: 9. The CDR3 runs to 15 residues.

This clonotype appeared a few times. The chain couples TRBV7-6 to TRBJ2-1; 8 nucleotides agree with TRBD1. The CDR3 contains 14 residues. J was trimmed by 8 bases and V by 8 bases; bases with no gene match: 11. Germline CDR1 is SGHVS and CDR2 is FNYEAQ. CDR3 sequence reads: CASHSGGRVYEQFF. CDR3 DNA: TGTGCCAGCCATTCAGGGGGCAGGGTCTATGAGCAGTTCTTC.

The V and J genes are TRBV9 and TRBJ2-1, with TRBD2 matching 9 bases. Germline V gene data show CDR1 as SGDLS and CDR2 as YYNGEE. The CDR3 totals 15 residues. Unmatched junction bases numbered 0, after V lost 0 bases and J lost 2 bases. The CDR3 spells CASSVGGGAYNEQFF. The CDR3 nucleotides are TGTGCCAGCAGCGTAGGCGGGGGGGCCTACAATGAGCAGTTCTTC.

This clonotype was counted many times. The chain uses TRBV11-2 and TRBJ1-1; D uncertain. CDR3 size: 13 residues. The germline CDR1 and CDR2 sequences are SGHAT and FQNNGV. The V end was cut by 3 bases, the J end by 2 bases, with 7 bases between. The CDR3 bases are TGTGCCAGCAGCTTCCAACCTAACACTGAAGCTTTCTTT. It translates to CASSFQPNTEAFF.

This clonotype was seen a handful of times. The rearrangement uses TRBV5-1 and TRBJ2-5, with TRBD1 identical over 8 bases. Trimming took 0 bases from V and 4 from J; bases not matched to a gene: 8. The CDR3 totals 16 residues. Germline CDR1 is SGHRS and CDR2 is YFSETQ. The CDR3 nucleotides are TGCGCCAGCAGCTTGGGGCAGGGGGCGAATGTAGAGACCCAGTACTTC. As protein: CASSLGQGANVETQYF. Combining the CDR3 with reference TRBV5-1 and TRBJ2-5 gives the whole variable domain KAGVTQTPRYLIKTRGQQVTLSCSPISGHRSVSWYQQTPGQGLQFLFEYFSETQRNKGNFPGRFSGRQFSNSRSEMNVSTLELGDSALYLCASSLGQGANVETQYFGPGTRLLVL.

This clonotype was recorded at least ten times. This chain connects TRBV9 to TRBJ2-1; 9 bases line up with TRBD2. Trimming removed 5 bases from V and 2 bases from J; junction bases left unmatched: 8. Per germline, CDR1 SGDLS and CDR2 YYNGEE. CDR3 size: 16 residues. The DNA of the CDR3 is TGTGCCAGCAGAGCCCTGACTAGCGGAACCTACAATGAGCAGTTCTTC. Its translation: CASRALTSGTYNEQFF.

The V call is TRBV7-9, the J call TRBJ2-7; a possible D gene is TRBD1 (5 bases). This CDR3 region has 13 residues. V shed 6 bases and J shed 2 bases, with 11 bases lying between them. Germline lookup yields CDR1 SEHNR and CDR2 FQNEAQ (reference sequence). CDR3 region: CASRPDSTYEQYF. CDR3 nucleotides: TGTGCCAGCAGACCAGACAGTACCTACGAGCAGTACTTC.

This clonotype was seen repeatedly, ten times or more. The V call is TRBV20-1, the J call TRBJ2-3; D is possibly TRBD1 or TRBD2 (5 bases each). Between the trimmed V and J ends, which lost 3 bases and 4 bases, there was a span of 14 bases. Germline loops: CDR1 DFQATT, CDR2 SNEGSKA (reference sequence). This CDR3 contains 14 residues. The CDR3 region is CSASSPTGPDTQYF. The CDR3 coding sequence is TGCAGTGCTAGTTCCCCGACGGGACCAGATACGCAGTATTTT.

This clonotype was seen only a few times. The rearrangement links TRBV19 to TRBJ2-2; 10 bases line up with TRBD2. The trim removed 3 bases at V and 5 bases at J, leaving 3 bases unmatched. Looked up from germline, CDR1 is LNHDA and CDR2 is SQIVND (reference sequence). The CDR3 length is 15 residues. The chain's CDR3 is CASSISSGSTGELFF. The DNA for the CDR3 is TGTGCCAGTAGTATTTCTAGCGGGAGTACCGGGGAGCTGTTTTTT.

In DNA, the CDR3 is TGCAGCGTTGGAGGGAGGGCGAGCCACTACGAGCAGTACTTC. Translating gives CSVGGRASHYEQYF. The gene calls are TRBV29-1 and TRBJ2-7, with 7 positions matching TRBD2. The germline V gene encodes CDR1 SQVTM and CDR2 ANQGSEA. V lost 4 bases and J lost 3; bases outside the gene matches: 9. The length of the CDR3 is 14 residues.

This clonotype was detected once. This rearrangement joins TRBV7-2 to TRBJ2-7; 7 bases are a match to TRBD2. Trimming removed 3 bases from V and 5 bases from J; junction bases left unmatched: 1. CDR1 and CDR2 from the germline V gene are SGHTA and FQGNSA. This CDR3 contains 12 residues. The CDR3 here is CASSLTSNEQYF. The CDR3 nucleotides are TGTGCCAGCAGCTTGACTAGCAACGAGCAGTACTTC.

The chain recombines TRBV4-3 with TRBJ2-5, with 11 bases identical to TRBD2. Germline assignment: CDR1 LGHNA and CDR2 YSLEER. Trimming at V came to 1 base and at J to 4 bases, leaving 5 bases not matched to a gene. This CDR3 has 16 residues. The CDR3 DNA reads TGCGCCAGCAGCCAAGGATTTAGCGGGAGGGGAGAGACCCAGTACTTC. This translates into CASSQGFSGRGETQYF.

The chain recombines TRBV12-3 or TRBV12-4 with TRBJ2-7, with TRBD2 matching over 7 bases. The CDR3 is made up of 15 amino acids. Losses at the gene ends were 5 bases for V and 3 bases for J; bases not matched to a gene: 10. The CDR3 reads CASSQGLLRIYEQYF. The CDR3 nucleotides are TGTGCCAGCAGTCAGGGACTACTGCGAATCTACGAGCAGTACTTC.

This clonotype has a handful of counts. DNA for the CDR3: TGTGCCAGCAGCCAAGTATTAGCTTCCGAGCAGTACTTC. It yields the protein CASSQVLASEQYF. V is TRBV4-2 and J is TRBJ2-7, with no clear D. The CDR3 is made up of 13 amino acids. Per the germline V gene, CDR1 is LGHNA and CDR2 is YNFKEQ. Trimming took off 1 base at V and 6 bases at J, with 10 bases between the two ends.

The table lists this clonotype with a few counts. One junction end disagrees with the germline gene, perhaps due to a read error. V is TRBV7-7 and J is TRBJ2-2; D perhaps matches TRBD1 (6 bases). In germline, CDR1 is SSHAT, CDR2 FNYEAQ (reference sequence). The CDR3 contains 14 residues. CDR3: CAGSPQGNTGELFF. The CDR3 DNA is TGTGCCGGCAGCCCACAGGGAAACACCGGGGAGCTGTTTTTT.

The CDR3 region is CASSPLAPGNEQFF. CDR3 sequence (DNA): TGCGCCAGCAGTCCATTGGCACCCGGGAATGAGCAGTTCTTC. The genes are TRBV5-1 and TRBJ2-1; D not resolved. Trimming pared 5 bases from V and 7 bases from J, leaving 16 bases between. The CDR3 runs 14 residues. CDR1 is SGHRS and CDR2 is YFSETQ in the germline V gene. Together with reference TRBV5-1 and TRBJ2-1, the CDR3 gives the full variable domain: KAGVTQTPRYLIKTRGQQVTLSCSPISGHRSVSWYQQTPGQGLQFLFEYFSETQRNKGNFPGRFSGRQFSNSRSEMNVSTLELGDSALYLCASSPLAPGNEQFFGPGTRLTVL.

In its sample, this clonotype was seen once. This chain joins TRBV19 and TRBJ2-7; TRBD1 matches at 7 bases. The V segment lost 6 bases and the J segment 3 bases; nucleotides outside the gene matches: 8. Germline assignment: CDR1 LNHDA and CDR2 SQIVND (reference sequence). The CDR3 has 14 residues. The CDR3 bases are TGTGCCAGTAGCACCACTGGGGACAGCTACGAGCAGTACTTC. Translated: CASSTTGDSYEQYF.

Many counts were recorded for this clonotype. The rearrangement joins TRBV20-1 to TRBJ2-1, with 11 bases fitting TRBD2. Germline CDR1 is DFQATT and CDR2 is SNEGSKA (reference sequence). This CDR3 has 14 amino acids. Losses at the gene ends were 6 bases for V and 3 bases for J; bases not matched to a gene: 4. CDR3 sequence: CSAAGTSGYNEQFF. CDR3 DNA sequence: TGCAGTGCAGCCGGGACTAGCGGCTACAATGAGCAGTTCTTC.

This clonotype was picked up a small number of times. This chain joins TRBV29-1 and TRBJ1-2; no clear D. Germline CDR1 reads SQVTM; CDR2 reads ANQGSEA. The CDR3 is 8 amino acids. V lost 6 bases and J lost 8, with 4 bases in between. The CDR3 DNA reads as TGCAGCGTGGTAGGCTACACCTTC. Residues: CSVVGYTF.

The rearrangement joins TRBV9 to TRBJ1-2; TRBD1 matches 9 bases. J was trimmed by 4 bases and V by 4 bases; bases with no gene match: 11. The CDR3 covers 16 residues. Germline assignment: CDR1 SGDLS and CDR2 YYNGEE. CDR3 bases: TGTGCCAGCAGCATGGGACAGGGTAGGGGACTCTATGGCTACACCTTC. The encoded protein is CASSMGQGRGLYGYTF.

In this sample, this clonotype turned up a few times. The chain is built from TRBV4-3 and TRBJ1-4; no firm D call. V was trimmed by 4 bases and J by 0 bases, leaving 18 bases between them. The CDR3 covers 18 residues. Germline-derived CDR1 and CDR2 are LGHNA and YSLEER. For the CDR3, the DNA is TGCGCCAGCAGCCTTTCCGTCTCCATTCCTGCAACTAATGAAAAACTGTTTTTT. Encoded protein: CASSLSVSIPATNEKLFF.

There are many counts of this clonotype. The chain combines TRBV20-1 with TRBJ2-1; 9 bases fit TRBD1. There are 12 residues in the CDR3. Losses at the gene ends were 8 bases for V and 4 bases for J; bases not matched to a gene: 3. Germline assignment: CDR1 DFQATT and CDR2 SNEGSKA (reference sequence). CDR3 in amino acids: CSKQGAYNEQFF. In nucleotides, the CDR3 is TGCAGTAAACAGGGGGCTTACAATGAGCAGTTCTTC.

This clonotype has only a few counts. The CDR3 region has the DNA TGCAGTGTTACACTAGCGGGCAACTACGAGCAGTACTTC. Protein sequence: CSVTLAGNYEQYF. The rearrangement joins TRBV20-1 to TRBJ2-7; 9 bases fit TRBD2. Trimming took 7 bases from V and 3 from J; bases not matched to a gene: 7. The germline V gene has CDR1 DFQATT and CDR2 SNEGSKA (reference sequence). The CDR3 runs to 13 residues.

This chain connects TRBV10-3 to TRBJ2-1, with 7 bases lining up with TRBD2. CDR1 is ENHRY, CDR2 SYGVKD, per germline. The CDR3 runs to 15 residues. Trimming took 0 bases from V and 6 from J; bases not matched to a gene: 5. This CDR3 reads CAISESTSPSNEQFF. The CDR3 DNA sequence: TGTGCCATCAGTGAGTCGACTAGCCCTTCCAATGAGCAGTTCTTC.

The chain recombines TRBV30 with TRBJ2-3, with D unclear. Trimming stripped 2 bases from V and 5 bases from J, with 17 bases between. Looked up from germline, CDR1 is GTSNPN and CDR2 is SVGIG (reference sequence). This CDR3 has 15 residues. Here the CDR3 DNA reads TGTGCCTGGAGTAGGACGGGCCTATTGGGAGATACGCAGTATTTT. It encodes CAWSRTGLLGDTQYF.

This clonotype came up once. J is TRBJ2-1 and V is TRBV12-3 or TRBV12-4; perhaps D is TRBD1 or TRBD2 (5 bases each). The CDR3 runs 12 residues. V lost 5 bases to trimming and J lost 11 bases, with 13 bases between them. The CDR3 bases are TGTGCCAGCAGTCTCGGGACGGGGAAGCAGTTCTTC. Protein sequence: CASSLGTGKQFF.

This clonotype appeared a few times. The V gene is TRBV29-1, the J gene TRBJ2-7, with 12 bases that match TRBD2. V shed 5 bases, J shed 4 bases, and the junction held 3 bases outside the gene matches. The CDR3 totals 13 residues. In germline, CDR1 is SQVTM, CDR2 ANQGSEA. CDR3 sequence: CSVTGTSGYEQYF. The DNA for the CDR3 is TGCAGCGTTACCGGGACTAGCGGGTACGAGCAGTACTTC.